These 9 T cell receptor beta chains share one sample of origin, sequenced in a study of T cell changes during pregnancy in multiple sclerosis. The method was immunoSEQ multiplex PCR; TCRdb's version includes in-frame clones alone and lacks a portion of them. The data hold about 40,000 clones, with roughly nine tenths observed a single time. This sample comprised CD4+ T cells from peripheral blood mononuclear cells, obtained in the third trimester of pregnancy. The receptors stem from a female donor in good health, enrolled as a control in a pregnancy study.

CDR3 DNA: TGTGCCACCCATTCGACAGGGGACTATCAGCCCCAGCATTTT. This translates into CATHSTGDYQPQHF. This sequence joins TRBV19 and TRBJ1-5; 8 bases line up with TRBD1. The CDR3 totals 14 residues. V lost 10 bases, J lost 5 bases, and 10 bases stayed unmatched. Per germline, CDR1 LNHDA and CDR2 SQIVND (reference sequence).

This clone has a single count. The chain carries TRBV27 and TRBJ1-5; 8 bases fit TRBD1. The V gene end was trimmed by 5 bases and the J gene end by 7 bases; junction bases not matched to a gene: 4. Germline CDR1 MNHEY, CDR2 SMNVEV (reference sequence). The CDR3 extends over 13 amino acids. CDR3 nucleotides: TGTGCCAGCAGTCTACAGGGGGTACAGCCCCAGCATTTT. It codes for CASSLQGVQPQHF.

CDR3 sequence reads: CASSQDLKRGGELFF. The CDR3 DNA reads TGCGCCAGCAGCCAAGACCTAAAACGGGGCGGGGAGCTGTTTTTT. The chain couples TRBV4-3 to TRBJ2-2, with D possibly being TRBD2 (5 bases). The V gene's germline CDR1 is LGHNA and CDR2 YSLEER. V lost 0 bases, J lost 7 bases, and 12 bases lay in between. This CDR3 is 15 amino acids long.

This rearrangement joins TRBV4-1 to TRBJ1-1, with 10 bases fitting TRBD1. The germline CDR1 and CDR2 sequences are MGHRA and YSYEKL. V gave up 5 bases and J gave up 5 bases; unmatched junction bases: 8. The CDR3 sequence is 15 residues long. The CDR3 DNA follows: TGCGCCAGCAGCTTTGGAGACAGGGGGCGGACTGAAGCTTTCTTT. Residues: CASSFGDRGRTEAFF.

The chain couples TRBV5-1 to TRBJ2-7; possible D gene TRBD1, 6 bases. Germline assignment: CDR1 SGHRS and CDR2 YFSETQ. This CDR3 region has 14 residues. The V end was cut by 3 bases, the J end by 2 bases, with 12 bases between. The CDR3 is CASSYSTGAYEQYF. The CDR3 nucleotides read TGCGCCAGCAGCTACTCGACAGGAGCCTACGAGCAGTACTTC.

The gene calls are TRBV30 and TRBJ1-1; 8 positions agree with TRBD1. This CDR3 spans 11 amino acids. CDR1 and CDR2 (germline): GTSNPN, SVGIG (reference sequence). The V and J ends lost 5 bases and 8 bases, in that order; junction bases with no gene match: 4. CDR3 coding DNA: TGTGCCTGGGCGGACAGGGTAGAAGCTTTCTTT. Protein: CAWADRVEAFF.

The chain is built from TRBV19 and TRBJ1-5; TRBD1 matches at 8 bases. This CDR3 contains 16 residues. With V trimmed by 3 bases and J by 3 bases, 7 bases remained unmatched. Per germline, CDR1 LNHDA and CDR2 SQIVND (reference sequence). CDR3 loop: CASSIIRDRINQPQHF. The CDR3 region has the DNA TGTGCCAGTAGTATTATTAGGGACAGGATCAATCAGCCCCAGCATTTT.

The chain links TRBV4-1 to TRBJ1-1; D might be TRBD1 (6 bases). The CDR3 totals 15 residues. The germline V and J ends were trimmed by 3 bases and 2 bases, with 13 bases remaining between them. Germline V lookup: CDR1 MGHRA, CDR2 YSYEKL. CDR3 sequence: CASSHFGQPNTEAFF. CDR3 nucleotides: TGCGCCAGCAGCCATTTTGGACAGCCAAACACTGAAGCTTTCTTT.

This clone occurred once. V gene TRBV7-2 combines with J gene TRBJ2-1; 13 nucleotides line up with TRBD2. J was trimmed by 9 bases and V by 6 bases; bases with no gene match: 8. CDR3 length: 15 amino acids. Germline V gives CDR1 SGHTA, CDR2 FQGNSA. CDR3: CASRITSGGAGEQFF. CDR3 coding DNA: TGTGCCAGCAGAATCACTAGCGGGGGGGCCGGTGAGCAGTTCTTC.